This T cell receptor beta chain originates from a study of T-cell memory formation after mild COVID-19 (dated by TCRdb to the early 2020s). For the study in its entirety: Most TCR sequence clusters were specific to one of the two donors. Longitudinal TCRalpha and TCRbeta repertoire sequencing tracked T-cell clones expanding and contracting after mild COVID-19 in two donors. Two young, previously healthy adult volunteers made up the cohort, one male and one female. What the work shows at the level of the full study, not this receptor alone: Whether the second-wave clones peaking on day 37 were SARS-CoV-2 specific was not confirmed. Only a couple of mild cases were covered in the study, and larger cohorts including severe cases with pre-infection samples were considered necessary. Some responding clones were found in pre-infection memory, which suggests that pre-existing cross-reactive memory T cells took part in the SARS-CoV-2 response. Contracting CD4+ clones were located mainly in the CM and EM memory subsets, whereas CD8+ clones were found to be enriched in EMRA. Balanced CD4/CD8 phenotypes were observed for clones contracting from day 15 to 85, whereas a bias towards CD4+ was observed for a second wave of clones expanding from day 15 to 37.

Ends trimmed: V by 0 bases, J by 6 bases; bases unmatched to a gene: 11. CDR1 and CDR2, per the germline V gene (reference sequence), are GTSNPN and SVGIG. The CDR3 measures 16 amino acids from cysteine to phenylalanine. The retained sequence is limited to the CDR3, 48 bases, with the frame set at the first base. Instrument on record: Illumina NovaSeq 6000. TCRalpha and TCRbeta cDNA libraries were constructed by 5'RACE with constant-segment primers, with sample barcodes and unique molecular identifiers being introduced. RNA was extracted from every sample with Trizol reagent. Amplification of the libraries took two PCR steps, and the second step added a second sample barcode plus Illumina TruSeq adapters. Sequencing of the libraries was done on an Illumina NovaSeq, producing 2 x 150 bp paired-end reads. Under the source paper's analysis protocol: Demultiplexing of reads and collapsing into UMI-guided consensus sequences were performed with migec v1.2.7. Using mixcr v2.1.11, the UMI consensuses were aligned to TRA and TRB V and J templates and assembled into clonotypes. A clonotype was counted as expanded or contracted only if both edgeR and NoisET called the change significant, with noise models trained on biological replicates. For edgeR calls, a false discovery rate-adjusted p below 0.01 and a log2 fold-change threshold of 1 were applied. As an exploratory analysis of dynamics, PCA with hierarchical clustering was applied to max-normalized trajectories of the 1000 most abundant clonotypes. Each responding clone was given a CD4 or CD8 phenotype based on the CD4+ and CD8+ repertoires, which had been sequenced separately. The raw public data were reprocessed by TCRdb itself: fastp quality trimming at Q25, MiXCR clonotype calling, in-frame beta chains only. Identical CDR3 protein sequences are pooled into one entry, listed with their most common genes and DNA. TCRdb's processing, not the authors', yielded these V and J calls. This sample gives 200,000 to 250,000 distinct CDR3 sequences in total; roughly 15% of them show up just once. About 3.5% of the sample is held by the ten biggest clonotypes.

As regards this clonotype: It has no known antigen specificity. Base qualities are not provided; no much larger clone lies one nucleotide away.

Ficoll-Paque density gradient centrifugation was the method used to isolate PBMCs. Specimen: PBMCs or a T cell subset sorted from them (not recorded which). This sequence was found in a man aged 18 to 29 who had mild COVID-19 (a few samples of this study predate the infection). The sample titles of this study are shuffled in the database, so cell type and time point are left out; the donor was told from shared clones. In this chain, TRBV30 is recombined with TRBJ1-2; 9 junctional bases match TRBD1. The sequenced DNA: TGTGCCTGGAGTGTACGGACAGGGGCCCACTTAAATGGCTACACCTTC. The resulting protein is CAWSVRTGAHLNGYTF.